One sample yielded the 27 T cell receptor beta chains listed below, sequenced in a study of shared T cell receptors in the human thymus. TCRdb keeps only in-frame clones here, not all; method: immunoSEQ multiplex PCR. This table has more than 550,000 clones, 80% to 90% appearing once. The sample also formed part of further work on human thymus T cells.

Sequencing input: thymocytes. Receptors originate from a girl in the first two years of life with a congenital heart defect.

This rearrangement joins TRBV5-1 to TRBJ2-2; D is perhaps TRBD2 (6 bases). V lost 3 bases, J lost 0 bases, and 15 bases lay in between. The V gene's germline CDR1 is SGHRS and CDR2 YFSETQ. The CDR3 consists of 17 residues. CDR3 protein: CASSSLGGPTNTGELFF. Here the CDR3 DNA reads TGCGCCAGCAGCTCCTTGGGGGGACCGACGAACACCGGGGAGCTGTTTTTT.

The chain combines TRBV9 with TRBJ1-2, with TRBD1 identical over 7 bases. The germline V gene encodes CDR1 SGDLS and CDR2 YYNGEE. The CDR3 loop spans 15 amino acids. V lost 0 bases to trimming and J lost 4 bases; unmatched junction nucleotides: 6. The CDR3 region is CASSVGTGGGYGYTF. DNA for the CDR3: TGTGCCAGCAGCGTAGGGACAGGAGGCGGCTATGGCTACACCTTC. Based on the CDR3 plus reference TRBV9 and TRBJ1-2, the full variable domain is DSGVTQTPKHLITATGQRVTLRCSPRSGDLSVYWYQQSLDQGLQFLIQYYNGEERAKGNILERFSAQQFPDLHSELNLSSLELGDSALYFCASSVGTGGGYGYTFGSGTRLTVV.

This chain connects TRBV5-4 to TRBJ1-1; 9 bases match TRBD1. Trimming at V came to 3 bases and at J to 4 bases, leaving 13 bases not matched to a gene. The CDR3 sequence is 17 residues long. CDR1 and CDR2 from the germline V gene are SGHNT and YYREEE (reference sequence). The CDR3 here is CASSSPGQGGGRTEAFF. CDR3 coding DNA: TGTGCCAGCAGCTCCCCGGGACAGGGAGGTGGGCGCACTGAAGCTTTCTTT.

V and J are TRBV4-3 and TRBJ2-7; perhaps TRBD2 as D (6 bases). Between the trimmed V and J ends, which lost 0 bases and 6 bases, there was a span of 12 bases. CDR3 size: 14 residues. The germline V gene has CDR1 LGHNA and CDR2 YSLEER. The CDR3 reads CASSQDKYGSEQYF. The CDR3 DNA is TGCGCCAGCAGCCAAGATAAGTACGGGAGCGAGCAGTACTTC.

The rearrangement links TRBV6-5 to TRBJ2-7; 11 nucleotides agree with TRBD1. The germline V gene encodes CDR1 MNHEY and CDR2 SVGAGI. V lost 4 bases, J lost 2 bases, and 4 bases stayed unmatched. The CDR3 has 15 amino acids. The CDR3 DNA follows: TGTGCCAGCAGTTCCGGGACAGGGGGGACCTACGAGCAGTACTTC. It is translated as CASSSGTGGTYEQYF.

The chain uses TRBV5-1 and TRBJ2-2; no definite D call. The V and J ends lost 2 bases and 1 base respectively, with 3 bases between them. Germline CDR1 and CDR2: SGHRS and YFSETQ. The CDR3 totals 13 residues. CDR3 region: CASSFKNTGELFF. In DNA form, the CDR3 reads TGCGCCAGCAGCTTCAAGAACACCGGGGAGCTGTTTTTT.

Only a few counts were recorded for this clone. The rearrangement joins TRBV6-1 to TRBJ2-5; perhaps TRBD2 as D (6 bases). V gave up 7 bases and J gave up 1 base, with 10 bases separating them. This CDR3 comprises 13 residues. Looked up from germline, CDR1 is MNHNS and CDR2 is SASEGT. This CDR3 is CASNRDSQETQYF. CDR3 DNA: TGTGCCAGCAATCGGGACTCCCAAGAGACCCAGTACTTC.

The rearrangement links TRBV19 to TRBJ1-1; 8 nucleotides agree with TRBD1. Germline CDR1 reads LNHDA; CDR2 reads SQIVND (reference sequence). The length of the CDR3 is 15 residues. J lost 3 bases, V lost 7 bases, and 10 bases had no gene match. CDR3 sequence reads: CASIGSQGADTEAFF. The CDR3 nucleotides are TGTGCCAGTATTGGGTCCCAGGGGGCCGACACTGAAGCTTTCTTT.

The rearrangement links TRBV4-3 to TRBJ2-7; D is possibly TRBD1 (5 bases). Germline V gene sequence: CDR1 LGHNA, CDR2 YSLEER. With 2 bases removed from V and 2 bases from J, the gap between germline ends came to 19 bases. The CDR3 covers 17 residues. DNA of the CDR3: TGCGCCAGCAGCCAAAACAACGGGCCGACAGAGACCTACGAGCAGTACTTC. The encoded protein is CASSQNNGPTETYEQYF.

The chain combines TRBV29-1 with TRBJ1-2; D is unresolved. Trimming shortened V by 0 bases and J by 4 bases, and 9 bases separated the two germline ends. This CDR3 has 13 residues. Per the germline V gene, CDR1 is SQVTM and CDR2 is ANQGSEA. In DNA form, the CDR3 reads TGCAGCGTTGAAGATCGTTCGTTCTATGGCTACACCTTC. Translation: CSVEDRSFYGYTF.

This clone was detected a few times. The V gene is TRBV29-1, the J gene TRBJ1-2, with D perhaps matching TRBD1 (6 bases). The V end lost 7 bases, the J end lost 7 bases, and 25 bases lay between the germline ends. Germline CDR1 and CDR2: SQVTM and ANQGSEA. The CDR3 sequence is 15 residues long. Here the CDR3 reads CSAGLGNRDFGGYTF. CDR3 nucleotides: TGCAGCGCCGGGCTCGGTAACAGGGATTTCGGTGGCTACACCTTC.

The chain combines TRBV5-8 with TRBJ1-5; D might be TRBD1 (6 bases). Germline assignment: CDR1 SGHTS and CDR2 YDEGEE. This CDR3 spans 16 amino acids. The germline V and J ends were trimmed by 2 bases and 0 bases, with 12 bases remaining between them. CDR3 region: CASSFFEGDSNQPQHF. CDR3 in DNA: TGTGCCAGCAGCTTTTTCGAGGGGGATAGCAATCAGCCCCAGCATTTT.

The chain joins TRBV28 to TRBJ2-7; possibly TRBD1 for D (5 bases). This CDR3 contains 16 residues. CDR1 is MDHEN and CDR2 is SYDVKM in the germline V gene. Trimming removed 2 bases from V and 0 bases from J, with 14 bases in between. CDR3 sequence reads: CASSLKDSYPSYEQYF. The CDR3 DNA reads TGTGCCAGCAGTTTAAAAGACAGTTATCCCTCCTACGAGCAGTACTTC.

A single count supports this clone. The genes are TRBV4-1 and TRBJ1-3; 9 bases match TRBD1. The CDR3 is 18 amino acids. Germline lookup yields CDR1 MGHRA and CDR2 YSYEKL. With 0 bases clipped from V and 0 bases from J, the junction kept 6 bases outside the gene matches. CDR3 bases: TGCGCCAGCAGCCAAGATCGGGACAGGGACGGCTCTGGAAACACCATATATTTT. Protein product: CASSQDRDRDGSGNTIYF.

This chain links TRBV14 with TRBJ1-1; TRBD1 matches at 10 bases. The J segment lost 11 bases and the V segment lost 4 bases, leaving 16 bases of the junction unmatched. Germline loops: CDR1 SGHDN, CDR2 FVKESK. The CDR3 contains 16 residues. The CDR3 reads CASSRSGTGAGVKAFF. CDR3 nucleotide sequence: TGTGCCAGCAGCCGCTCCGGGACAGGGGCCGGGGTCAAGGCTTTCTTT.

The CDR3 protein is CASSLSPSGGVDEQFF. The CDR3 nucleotides are TGCGCCAGCAGCTTGTCGCCTAGCGGGGGGGTGGATGAGCAGTTCTTC. V and J are TRBV5-1 and TRBJ2-1; the match to TRBD2 covers 12 bases. Trimming at V came to 1 base and at J to 8 bases, leaving 7 bases not matched to a gene. This CDR3 is 16 amino acids long. Germline V gives CDR1 SGHRS, CDR2 YFSETQ.

V is TRBV29-1 and J is TRBJ2-7, with a tentative D call TRBD1 (5 bases). CDR3 length: 14 amino acids. CDR1 and CDR2 (germline): SQVTM, ANQGSEA. Trimming pared 2 bases from V and 3 bases from J, leaving 14 bases between. CDR3 DNA: TGCAGCGTTGAAAGGGGCGGCTCAGGCTACGAGCAGTACTTC. It encodes CSVERGGSGYEQYF.

This clone came up a few times. This chain connects TRBV9 to TRBJ2-2; TRBD1 aligns across 10 bases. Germline V CDR1 and CDR2: SGDLS, YYNGEE. This CDR3 is built from 17 residues. The junction had 8 bases not matched to a gene; V was cut back by 0 bases and J by 6 bases. This CDR3 is CASSVEGGTGEAGELFF. Here the CDR3 DNA reads TGTGCCAGCAGCGTAGAAGGCGGGACAGGGGAAGCCGGGGAGCTGTTTTTT.

This sequence joins TRBV11-3 and TRBJ1-5, with D hard to call. This CDR3 comprises 15 residues. Trimming left V 9 bases short and J 4 bases short, with 19 bases between. Looked up from germline, CDR1 is SGHNT and CDR2 is YENEEA. The CDR3 DNA follows: TGTGCCAGAACTCCCCAGGTCGGAGGAAATCAGCCCCAGCATTTT. It specifies CARTPQVGGNQPQHF. The full variable domain, rest sourced from reference TRBV11-3 and TRBJ1-5, is EAGVVQSPRYKIIEKKQPVAFWCNPISGHNTLYWYLQNLGQGPELLIRYENEEAVDDSQLPKDRFSAERLKGVDSTLKIQPAELGDSAVYLCARTPQVGGNQPQHFGDGTRLSIL.

The DNA of the CDR3 is TGCGCCAGCAGCTTGGCCGGGACAGGGTCGGGGTTGAACACTGAAGCTTTCTTT. This codes for CASSLAGTGSGLNTEAFF. The chain employs TRBV5-1 and TRBJ1-1; 9 bases line up with TRBD1. Germline values: CDR1 SGHRS, CDR2 YFSETQ. Trimming cost V 0 bases and J 0 bases; bases outside gene matches: 9. There are 18 residues in the CDR3.

As concerns this clone: At one of its ends the junction is not consistent with the germline gene, which may arise from a read error. The V call is TRBV6-5, the J call TRBJ2-7; tentative D call: TRBD2 (6 bases). The length of the CDR3 is 15 residues. CDR1 is MNHEY and CDR2 is SVGAGI in the germline V gene. CDR3 sequence: CVSSYILGSGGEQYF. Here the CDR3 DNA reads TGTGTCAGCAGTTACATATTGGGATCCGGGGGCGAGCAGTACTTC.

J is TRBJ2-7 and V is TRBV13; D is unresolved. The CDR3 contains 13 residues. The V and J ends lost 4 bases and 0 bases respectively, with 7 bases between them. Germline V gives CDR1 PRHDT, CDR2 FYEKMQ (reference sequence). The CDR3: CASSSASSYEQYF. DNA for the CDR3: TGTGCCAGCAGCTCAGCTAGCTCCTACGAGCAGTACTTC.

This clone was seen once. The CDR3 loop is CASSRAGGAYEQYF. CDR3 coding DNA: TGTGCCAGTAGTCGCGCGGGGGGGGCCTACGAGCAGTACTTC. The genes are TRBV19 and TRBJ2-7; TRBD2 aligns across 9 bases. This CDR3 contains 14 residues. Germline-derived CDR1 and CDR2 are LNHDA and SQIVND (reference sequence). With 5 bases clipped from V and 2 bases from J, the junction kept 4 bases outside the gene matches.

Written as DNA, the CDR3 is TGTGCCAGCAGGATCAGGGGATGCTATGGCTACACCTTC. This encodes CASRIRGCYGYTF. The genes are TRBV9 and TRBJ1-2; TRBD1 might be the D (6 bases). CDR3 size: 13 residues. V lost 5 bases to trimming and J lost 4 bases, with 12 bases between them. Germline-derived CDR1 and CDR2 are SGDLS and YYNGEE. The complete variable domain, with remaining parts taken from reference TRBV9 and TRBJ1-2, reads DSGVTQTPKHLITATGQRVTLRCSPRSGDLSVYWYQQSLDQGLQFLIQYYNGEERAKGNILERFSAQQFPDLHSELNLSSLELGDSALYFCASRIRGCYGYTFGSGTRLTVV.

The chain links TRBV11-2 to TRBJ2-1; D perhaps matches TRBD1 (6 bases). This CDR3 contains 15 residues. The V and J ends lost 3 bases and 7 bases respectively, with 16 bases between them. Germline V lookup: CDR1 SGHAT, CDR2 FQNNGV. The CDR3 bases are TGTGCCAGCAGCTTCCGGGTGAGGGACAATAATGAGCAGTTCTTC. This gives the protein CASSFRVRDNNEQFF.

This clone was observed a handful of times. V is TRBV15 and J is TRBJ2-7; TRBD1 matches 8 bases. Unmatched junction bases numbered 3, after V lost 2 bases and J lost 0 bases. Germline V gene sequence: CDR1 LNHNV, CDR2 YYDKDF (reference sequence). The CDR3 has 15 residues. CDR3: CATSRKTGDSYEQYF. The CDR3 DNA sequence: TGTGCCACCAGCAGAAAGACAGGGGACTCCTACGAGCAGTACTTC. Based on the CDR3 plus reference TRBV15 and TRBJ2-7, the full variable domain is DAMVIQNPRYQVTQFGKPVTLSCSQTLNHNVMYWYQQKSSQAPKLLFHYYDKDFNNEADTPDNFQSRRPNTSFCFLDIRSPGLGDTAMYLCATSRKTGDSYEQYFGPGTRLTVT.

V gene TRBV11-2 combines with J gene TRBJ2-7, with 10 bases that match TRBD1. Trimming removed 6 bases from V and 6 bases from J; junction bases left unmatched: 8. The CDR3 covers 14 residues. Per germline, CDR1 SGHAT and CDR2 FQNNGV. CDR3 bases: TGTGCCAGCAGGGGGGACAGGGGAACGGTCGAGCAGTACTTC. Its protein is CASRGDRGTVEQYF. Supplemented by reference TRBV11-2 and TRBJ2-7, the full variable domain reads EAGVAQSPRYKIIEKRQSVAFWCNPISGHATLYWYQQILGQGPKLLIQFQNNGVVDDSQLPKDRFSAERLKGVDSTLKIQPAKLEDSAVYLCASRGDRGTVEQYFGPGTRLTVT.